This TCR beta chain was identified during a study of long-term antiretroviral therapy in people with HIV. Points from the study as a whole: Upon ART, diversity increased but remained lower than transplant donor controls. Clones that had undergone expansion before ART prevailed in the repertoire throughout all time points.

The junction had 8 bases not matched to a gene; V was cut back by 4 bases and J by 6 bases. Germline assignment: CDR1 SGHTA and CDR2 FQGTGA. The CDR3 extends over 17 amino acids. The assay used was immunoSEQ (version v3.0), run at survey level. The assay was immunoSEQ multiplex PCR, and TCRdb's table has in-frame clones only and misses some. The profile shows some 33,000 clones, roughly 82% of them singletons. Notes on this clone: Its antigen is as yet unknown.

The chain employs TRBV7-3 and TRBJ2-1; 14 nucleotides align to TRBD2. The receptor was derived from a man younger than 35 with HIV. The source material was unsorted PBMCs, sampled 0.6 years after starting antiretroviral therapy. The CDR3 coding sequence is TGTGCCAGCAGCTCCCGGACTAGCGGGAGGATTCTCAATGAGCAGTTCTTC. Residues: CASSSRTSGRILNEQFF.